This TCR beta chain was sequenced in a study of neoadjuvant nivolumab and ipilimumab in lung cancer. Regarding the study as a whole: Resected-tumor TCR richness correlated positively with pretherapy blood richness. TCR richness and clonality were higher in tumors than adjacent uninvolved lung. Only two of four nivolumab-treated tumors gained richness and clonality by surgery. Only a small number of samples underwent TCR sequencing.

Of note for this clone: The antigen is not known.

Clones were sequenced by immunoSEQ multiplex PCR, and TCRdb holds only the in-frame ones, with some missing. Among some 9,100 clones listed, about 80% were seen once. This TCR was recovered from an adult with non-small cell lung cancer. This material consisted of tumor tissue, taken after neoadjuvant nivolumab, alone or with ipilimumab, at or shortly before surgery.

The CDR3 region has the DNA TGCGCCAGCAGTGTCGGGAGCTCCTACAATGAGCAGTTCTTC. It codes for CASSVGSSYNEQFF. This chain joins TRBV10-1 and TRBJ2-1; a weak D match, TRBD2 (6 bases). V was pared by 4 bases and J by 0 bases, with 7 bases between. Germline V CDR1 and CDR2: WNHNN, SYGVQD (reference sequence). This CDR3 has 14 amino acids.